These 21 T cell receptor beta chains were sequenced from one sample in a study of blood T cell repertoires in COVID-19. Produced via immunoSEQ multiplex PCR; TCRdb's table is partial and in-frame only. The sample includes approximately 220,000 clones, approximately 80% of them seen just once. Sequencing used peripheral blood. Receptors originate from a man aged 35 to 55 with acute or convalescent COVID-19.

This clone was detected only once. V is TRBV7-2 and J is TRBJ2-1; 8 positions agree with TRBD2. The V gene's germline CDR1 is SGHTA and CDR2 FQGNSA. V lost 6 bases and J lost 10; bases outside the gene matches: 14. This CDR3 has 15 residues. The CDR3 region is CASRLSRAGEREQFF. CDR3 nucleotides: TGTGCCAGCAGATTAAGCCGAGCGGGGGAACGCGAGCAGTTCTTC.

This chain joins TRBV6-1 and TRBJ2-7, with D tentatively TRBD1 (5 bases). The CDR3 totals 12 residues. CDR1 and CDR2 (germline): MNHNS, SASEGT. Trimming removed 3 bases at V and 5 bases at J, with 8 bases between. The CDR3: CASSDPGNEQYF. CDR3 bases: TGTGCCAGCAGTGATCCAGGGAACGAGCAGTACTTC.

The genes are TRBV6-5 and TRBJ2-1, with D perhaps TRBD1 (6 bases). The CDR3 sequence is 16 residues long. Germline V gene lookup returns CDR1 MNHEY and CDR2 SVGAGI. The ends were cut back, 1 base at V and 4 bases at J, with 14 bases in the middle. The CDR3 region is CASSYLPGQRYNEQFF. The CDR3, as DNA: TGTGCCAGCAGTTACTTGCCAGGACAGAGGTACAATGAGCAGTTCTTC.

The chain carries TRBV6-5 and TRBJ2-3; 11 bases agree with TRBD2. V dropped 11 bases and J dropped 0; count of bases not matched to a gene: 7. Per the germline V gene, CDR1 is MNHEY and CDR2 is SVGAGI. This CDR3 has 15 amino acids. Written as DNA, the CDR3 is TGTGCCGGTCAAGGGACTAGCGGTAGCACAGATACGCAGTATTTT. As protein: CAGQGTSGSTDTQYF.

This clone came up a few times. CDR3 in amino acids: CASSNRYNEQFF. CDR3 DNA: TGTGCCAGTAGTAACAGGTACAATGAGCAGTTCTTC. The chain has TRBV19 and TRBJ2-1; possible D gene TRBD1, 5 bases. Germline V gene data show CDR1 as LNHDA and CDR2 as SQIVND (reference sequence). V was shortened by 4 bases and J by 4 bases, with 5 bases between the two germline ends. This CDR3 contains 12 residues. The variable domain in full, with the rest retrieved from reference TRBV19 and TRBJ2-1, is DGGITQSPKYLFRKEGQNVTLSCEQNLNHDAMYWYRQDPGQGLRLIYYSQIVNDFQKGDIAEGYSVSREKKESFPLTVTSAQKNPTAFYLCASSNRYNEQFFGPGTRLTVL.

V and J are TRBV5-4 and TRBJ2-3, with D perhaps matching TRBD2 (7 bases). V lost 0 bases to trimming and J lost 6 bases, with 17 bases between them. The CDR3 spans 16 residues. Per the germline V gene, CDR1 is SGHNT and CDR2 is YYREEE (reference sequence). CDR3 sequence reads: CASSLGEGGDYDTQYF. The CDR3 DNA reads TGTGCCAGCAGCTTGGGCGAAGGGGGGGACTACGATACGCAGTATTTT.

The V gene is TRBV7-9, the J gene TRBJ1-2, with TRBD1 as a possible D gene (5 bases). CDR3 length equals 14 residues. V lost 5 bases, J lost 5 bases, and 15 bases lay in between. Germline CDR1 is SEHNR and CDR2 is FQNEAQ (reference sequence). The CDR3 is CASSHDDSSYGYTF. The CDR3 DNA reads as TGTGCCAGCAGCCACGACGACAGCAGTTATGGCTACACCTTC.

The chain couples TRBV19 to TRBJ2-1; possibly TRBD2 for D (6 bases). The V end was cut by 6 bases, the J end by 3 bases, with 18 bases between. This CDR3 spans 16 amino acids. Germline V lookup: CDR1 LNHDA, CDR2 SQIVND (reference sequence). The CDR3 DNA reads TGTGCCAGTAGCCCCTTCCTGGAGGGAGGCTACAATGAGCAGTTCTTC. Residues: CASSPFLEGGYNEQFF.

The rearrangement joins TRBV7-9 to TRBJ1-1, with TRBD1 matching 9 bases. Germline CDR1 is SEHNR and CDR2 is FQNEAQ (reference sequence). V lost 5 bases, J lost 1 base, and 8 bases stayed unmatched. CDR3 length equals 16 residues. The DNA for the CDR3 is TGTGCCAGCAGCACGTACAGGGGGCGGGGGAACACTGAAGCTTTCTTT. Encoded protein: CASSTYRGRGNTEAFF.

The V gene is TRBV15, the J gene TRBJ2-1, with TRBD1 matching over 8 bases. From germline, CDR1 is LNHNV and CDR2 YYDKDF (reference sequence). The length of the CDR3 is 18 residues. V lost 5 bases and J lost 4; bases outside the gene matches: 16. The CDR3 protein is CATSPASLLTGEYNEQFF. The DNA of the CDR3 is TGTGCCACCAGCCCAGCCTCACTACTGACAGGGGAATACAATGAGCAGTTCTTC.

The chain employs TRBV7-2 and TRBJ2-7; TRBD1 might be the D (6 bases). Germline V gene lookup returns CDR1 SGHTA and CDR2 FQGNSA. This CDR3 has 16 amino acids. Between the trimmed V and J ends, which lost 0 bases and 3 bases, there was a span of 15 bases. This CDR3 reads CASSLALAGANYEQYF. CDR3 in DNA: TGTGCCAGCAGCTTAGCTCTGGCAGGGGCTAACTACGAGCAGTACTTC.

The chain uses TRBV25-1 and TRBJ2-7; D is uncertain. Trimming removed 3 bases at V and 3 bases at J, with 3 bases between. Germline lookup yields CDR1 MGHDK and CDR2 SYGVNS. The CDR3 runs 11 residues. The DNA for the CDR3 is TGTGCCAGCAGTGACAACTACGAGCAGTACTTC. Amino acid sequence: CASSDNYEQYF.

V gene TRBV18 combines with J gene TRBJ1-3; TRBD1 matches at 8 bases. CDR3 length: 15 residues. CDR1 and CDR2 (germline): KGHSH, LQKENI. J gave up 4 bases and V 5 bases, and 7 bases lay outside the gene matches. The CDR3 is CASSSGQGPGNTIYF. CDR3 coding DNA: TGTGCCAGCTCATCTGGACAGGGTCCCGGAAACACCATATATTTT.

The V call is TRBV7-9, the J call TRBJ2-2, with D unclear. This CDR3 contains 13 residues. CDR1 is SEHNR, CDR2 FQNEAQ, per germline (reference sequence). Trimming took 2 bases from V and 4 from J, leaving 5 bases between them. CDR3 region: CASSLFSTGELFF. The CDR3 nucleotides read TGTGCCAGCAGCTTATTTAGCACCGGGGAGCTGTTTTTT.

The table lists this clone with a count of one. DNA for the CDR3: TGTGCCAGCAAAGTACAGGGGCAAGCCTACGAGCAGTACTTC. It specifies CASKVQGQAYEQYF. This chain connects TRBV6-5 to TRBJ2-7; 7 nucleotides match TRBD1. Germline loops: CDR1 MNHEY, CDR2 SVGAGI. The CDR3 is 14 amino acids. The junction had 8 bases not matched to a gene; V was cut back by 7 bases and J by 2 bases.

CDR3 sequence: CASSQDPAGAYNEQFF. The CDR3 DNA follows: TGCGCCAGCAGCCAAGACCCAGCGGGAGCCTACAATGAGCAGTTCTTC. The chain uses TRBV4-1 and TRBJ2-1; 8 bases are shared with TRBD2. Unmatched junction bases numbered 3, after V lost 0 bases and J lost 2 bases. CDR1 and CDR2 from the germline V gene are MGHRA and YSYEKL. CDR3 length equals 16 residues.

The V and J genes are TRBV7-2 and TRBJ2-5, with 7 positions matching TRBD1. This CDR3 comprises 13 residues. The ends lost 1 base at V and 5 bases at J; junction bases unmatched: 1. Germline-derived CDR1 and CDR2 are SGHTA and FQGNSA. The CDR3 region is CASSLDRGETQYF. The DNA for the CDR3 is TGTGCCAGCAGCTTAGACAGGGGTGAGACCCAGTACTTC.

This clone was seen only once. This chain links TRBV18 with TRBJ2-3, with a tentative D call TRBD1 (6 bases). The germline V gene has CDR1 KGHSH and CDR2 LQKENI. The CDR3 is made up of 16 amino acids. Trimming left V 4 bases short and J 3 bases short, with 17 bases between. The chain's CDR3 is CASSLYRETETDTQYF. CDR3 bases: TGTGCCAGCTCACTATACAGGGAGACTGAGACAGATACGCAGTATTTT. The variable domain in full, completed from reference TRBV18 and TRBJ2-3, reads NAGVMQNPRHLVRRRGQEARLRCSPMKGHSHVYWYRQLPEEGLKFMVYLQKENIIDESGMPKERFSAEFPKEGPSILRIQQVVRGDSAAYFCASSLYRETETDTQYFGPGTRLTVL.

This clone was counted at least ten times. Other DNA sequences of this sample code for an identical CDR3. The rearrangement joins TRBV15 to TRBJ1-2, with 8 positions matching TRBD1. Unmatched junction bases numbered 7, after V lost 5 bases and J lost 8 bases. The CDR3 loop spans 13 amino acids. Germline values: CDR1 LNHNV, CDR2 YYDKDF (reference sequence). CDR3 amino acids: CATSSRTGQGYTF. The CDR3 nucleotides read TGTGCCACCAGCTCCCGGACAGGGCAAGGCTACACCTTC.

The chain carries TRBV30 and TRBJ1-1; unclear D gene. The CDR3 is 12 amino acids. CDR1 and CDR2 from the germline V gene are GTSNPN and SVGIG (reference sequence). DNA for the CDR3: TGTGCGGCGCACAGAGATATCCTTGAAGCTTTCTTT. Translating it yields CAAHRDILEAFF.

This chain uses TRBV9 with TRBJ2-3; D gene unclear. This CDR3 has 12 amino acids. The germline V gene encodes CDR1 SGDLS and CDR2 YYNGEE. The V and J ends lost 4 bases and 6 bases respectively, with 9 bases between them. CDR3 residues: CASSRLRDTQYF. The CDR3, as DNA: TGTGCCAGCAGCAGACTTCGCGATACGCAGTATTTT.